The sequence of this TCR beta chain was determined in a study of tumor T cells in aggressive B-cell lymphoma. The CDR3 is made up of 15 amino acids. The junction had 12 bases not matched to a gene; V was cut back by 1 base and J by 9 bases. CDR1 is SQVTM and CDR2 is ANQGSEA in the germline V gene. The table came from immunoSEQ multiplex PCR; TCRdb's copy has only in-frame clones and leaves some out. Among about 7,600 clones listed, around 83% were seen once. The V and J genes are TRBV29-1 and TRBJ2-7, with 10 bases that match TRBD1. The receptor was derived from an adult with diffuse large B cell lymphoma. Sequencing input: tumor tissue. The CDR3 spells CSVEGAGTGASGQYF. CDR3 DNA sequence: TGCAGCGTTGAAGGTGCCGGGACAGGGGCCTCCGGGCAGTACTTC.